This TCR beta chain was identified during a study of PD-1 blockade in classical Hodgkin lymphoma. Study in general: Patients were infused with nivolumab 3 mg/kg every 2 weeks. General observations from the study: Patients with an early start, nivolumab under 1 year after ASCT, were excluded. Relative to healthy donors, newly diagnosed patients reportedly had lower baseline TCR diversity, which was reported as lower still in relapsed/refractory patients.

Clones were read by immunoSEQ multiplex PCR, and TCRdb kept only the in-frame ones, dropping some. Of more than 140,000 clones in the sample, just under 80% were seen once. As concerns this clone: No antigen is known for it.

Brentuximab vedotin exposure varied among the patients, all of whom had relapsed after autologous stem cell transplantation. The sequence came from a human donor with classical Hodgkin lymphoma. Sequenced here: peripheral blood mononuclear cells (PBMCs), sampled before the second cycle of nivolumab.

DNA for the CDR3: TGTGCCAGCAGGGCCGGGACAGGGATCTCATCTGGGGCCAACGTCCTGACTTTC. It specifies CASRAGTGISSGANVLTF. The rearrangement links TRBV11-1 to TRBJ2-6; 9 nucleotides line up with TRBD1. V lost 6 bases and J lost 1; bases outside the gene matches: 10. The length of the CDR3 is 18 residues. From germline, CDR1 is SGHAT and CDR2 FQDESV (reference sequence).